These T cell receptor beta chains were read from a single sample in a study of human T cells and chemical hapten exposure. MiXCR, applied by TCRdb to the RACE reads, yields one record per CDR3 protein. The profile shows more than 95,000 distinct CDR3 sequences, less than 35% of them singletons. Sequencing was performed on whole blood, taken in connection with sensitization to the hapten diphenylcyclopropenone (DPC). The receptors were sampled from a man aged 40-55 years with alopecia areata. Some clones in this sample may be carry-over from other donors' samples. The CDR3 runs from the conserved cysteine through the conserved F or W. The D gene is left open where the match is weak. Some rows have no size entry. The others give once, few or many, or a class for an expanded clone.

D gene: -; V gene: TRBV7-6; clone size: few; J gene: TRBJ1-1; CDR3 DNA: TGTGCCAGCAGCTTTTTAGTCGGGAACACTGAAGCTTTCTTT; CDR3 protein: CASSFLVGNTEAFF
D gene: -; V gene: TRBV30; clone size: -; J gene: TRBJ2-7; CDR3 DNA: TGTGCCTGCCTAGGGGGGGGTAATGTCGAGCAGTACTTC; CDR3 protein: CACLGGGNVEQYF
D gene: -; V gene: TRBV18; clone size: -; J gene: TRBJ1-1; CDR3 DNA: TGTGCCAGCTCACCACCTCCGGCGAACACTGAAGCTTTCTTT; CDR3 protein: CASSPPPANTEAFF
D gene: -; V gene: TRBV29-1; clone size: few; J gene: TRBJ2-7; CDR3 DNA: TGCAGCGTTCCCGGGGGCCCCGGGGAGCAGTACTTC; CDR3 protein: CSVPGGPGEQYF
D gene: -; V gene: TRBV5-1; clone size: few; J gene: TRBJ2-2; CDR3 DNA: TGCGCCAGCAGCTTGGAAATAGGGGAGCTGTTTTTT; CDR3 protein: CASSLEIGELFF
D gene: TRBD2; V gene: TRBV12-3/TRBV12-4; clone size: once; J gene: TRBJ2-1; CDR3 DNA: TGTGCCAGCCGTACGAGCGGGGGAGTCAATGAGCAGTTCTTC; CDR3 protein: CASRTSGGVNEQFF
D gene: -; V gene: TRBV11-2; clone size: few; J gene: TRBJ2-3; CDR3 DNA: TGTGCCAGCAGCCCAGGGTACGATACGCAGTATTTT; CDR3 protein: CASSPGYDTQYF
D gene: TRBD1; V gene: TRBV20-1; clone size: -; J gene: TRBJ2-5; CDR3 DNA: TGCAGTTGGACACAGGGGGCCCGAGAGACCCAGTACTTC; CDR3 protein: CSWTQGARETQYF
D gene: TRBD1; V gene: TRBV28; clone size: -; J gene: TRBJ1-5; CDR3 DNA: TGTGCCAGCAACGGACAGGTTAGCAATCAGCCCCAGCATTTT; CDR3 protein: CASNGQVSNQPQHF
D gene: TRBD1; V gene: TRBV25-1; clone size: -; J gene: TRBJ1-1; CDR3 DNA: TGTGCCAGCAGAACAGGGGGCGCGACGACTGAAGCTTTCTTT; CDR3 protein: CASRTGGATTEAFF
D gene: -; V gene: TRBV6-5; clone size: -; J gene: TRBJ2-7; CDR3 DNA: TGTGCCAGCAGTTATCGTTTCAGCTCCTACGAGCAGTACTTC; CDR3 protein: CASSYRFSSYEQYF
D gene: -; V gene: TRBV20-1; clone size: few; J gene: TRBJ2-1; CDR3 DNA: TGCAGTGCGCGAGCCGCGAGTGAGCAGTTCTTC; CDR3 protein: CSARAASEQFF
D gene: -; V gene: TRBV7-9; clone size: once; J gene: TRBJ1-1; CDR3 DNA: TGTGCCAGCAGTCCGGCAGGGCGGGTCAACACTGAAGCTTTCTTT; CDR3 protein: CASSPAGRVNTEAFF
D gene: TRBD2; V gene: TRBV20-1; clone size: few; J gene: TRBJ2-3; CDR3 DNA: TGCAGTGCTAGGATTAGCGGGAGGCCTATCACAGATACGCAGTATTTT; CDR3 protein: CSARISGRPITDTQYF
D gene: TRBD2; V gene: TRBV5-1; clone size: few; J gene: TRBJ2-4; CDR3 DNA: TGCGCCAGCAGCTTGGAGGCTAGCGGGATTAAAAACATTCAGTACTTC; CDR3 protein: CASSLEASGIKNIQYF
D gene: -; V gene: TRBV12-3/TRBV12-4; clone size: few; J gene: TRBJ1-1; CDR3 DNA: TGTGCCAGCAGTTTAGAGGTTGTTGGCACTGAAGCTTTCTTT; CDR3 protein: CASSLEVVGTEAFF
D gene: -; V gene: TRBV28; clone size: -; J gene: TRBJ2-4; CDR3 DNA: TGTGCCAGCAGTTTTGCAGGGGTGGGCAAAAACATTCAGTACTTC; CDR3 protein: CASSFAGVGKNIQYF
D gene: TRBD2; V gene: TRBV11-1; clone size: few; J gene: TRBJ2-1; CDR3 DNA: TGTGCCAGCAGCCTTAATCCCGGGACTAGCGGGAGGAGGGAGCAGTTCTTC; CDR3 protein: CASSLNPGTSGRREQFF
D gene: -; V gene: TRBV27; clone size: -; J gene: TRBJ2-7; CDR3 DNA: TGTGCCAGCAGTTCCGCTGCCTACGAGCAGTACTTC; CDR3 protein: CASSSAAYEQYF
D gene: -; V gene: TRBV29-1; clone size: -; J gene: TRBJ2-5; CDR3 DNA: TGCAGCGTTGAGGGCGTCCCAGCGGACCCCCGGGAGACCCAGTACTTC; CDR3 protein: CSVEGVPADPRETQYF
D gene: -; V gene: TRBV28; clone size: few; J gene: TRBJ2-7; CDR3 DNA: TGTGCCAGCAGTTTAAGGGACCGTGTCTCCTACGAGCAGTACTTC; CDR3 protein: CASSLRDRVSYEQYF
D gene: -; V gene: TRBV2; clone size: few; J gene: TRBJ2-1; CDR3 DNA: TGTGCCAGCATTAGAGACAGTCCCTACAATGAGCAGTTCTTC; CDR3 protein: CASIRDSPYNEQFF
D gene: -; V gene: TRBV20-1; clone size: few; J gene: TRBJ2-3; CDR3 DNA: TGCAGTGCTGGTATTAAGGCCGCCCGCACAGATACGCAGTATTTT; CDR3 protein: CSAGIKAARTDTQYF
D gene: -; V gene: TRBV6-2/TRBV6-3; clone size: -; J gene: TRBJ1-1; CDR3 DNA: TGTGCCAGCAGAGGGAGGGGTACTGAAGCTTTCTTT; CDR3 protein: CASRGRGTEAFF
D gene: -; V gene: TRBV9; clone size: few; J gene: TRBJ2-1; CDR3 DNA: TGTGCCAGCAGCGTAAACTCTCTGGGGGGTAAATCGAACAATGAGCAGTTCTTC; CDR3 protein: CASSVNSLGGKSNNEQFF